The rows below give T cell receptor beta chains drawn from one sample of a study of cytomegalovirus exposure and HLA in healthy donors. Some clones are missing from TCRdb's copy, which holds only in-frame ones; the method was immunoSEQ multiplex PCR. The table has 170,000 or so clones, 80% seen once. Sample: PBMCs. The receptors shown here come from a woman aged 50 to 60 in good health and CMV-seropositive. Each CDR3 is given with its conserved first and last residue. The D gene is left open where the match is weak. Expanded clones get a size class; other rows say once, few or many, or leave the size out.

j_call | d_call | clone_size | v_call | cdr3_aa | cdr3_nt
TRBJ2-2 | NA | NA | TRBV13 | CASSLAGGIPTGELFF | TGTGCCAGCAGCTTAGCGGGGGGCATCCCTACCGGGGAGCTGTTTTTT
TRBJ1-1 | TRBD1 | NA | TRBV28 | CASSSTGDNTEAFF | TGTGCCAGCAGTTCCACAGGGGATAACACTGAAGCTTTCTTT
TRBJ2-7 | NA | NA | TRBV19 | CASSIKGIVDEQYF | TGTGCCAGTAGTATTAAGGGGATTGTAGACGAGCAGTACTTC
TRBJ2-1 | TRBD2 | medium-sized | TRBV6-4 | CASGGGSQNEQFF | TGTGCCAGCGGCGGCGGGAGCCAAAATGAGCAGTTCTTC
TRBJ2-7 | NA | NA | TRBV27 | CASSQDRSVKQYF | TGTGCCAGCAGCCAGGACAGATCTGTGAAGCAGTACTTC
TRBJ2-4 | NA | NA | TRBV7-3 | CASSSPARGNIQYF | TGTGCCAGCAGCTCCCCCGCCCGGGGAAACATTCAGTACTTC
TRBJ1-1 | TRBD1 | NA | TRBV19 | CATRTRDRGFTEAFF | TGTGCCACCCGAACTCGGGACAGGGGATTCACTGAAGCTTTCTTT
TRBJ1-2 | TRBD1 | NA | TRBV28 | CASSGGRDRVSNYGYTF | TGTGCCAGCAGTGGGGGCCGGGACAGGGTATCCAACTATGGCTACACCTTC
TRBJ2-3 | NA | once | TRBV6-1 | CASSGRPRRSTDTQYF | TGTGCCAGCAGTGGGAGGCCCCGCCGAAGCACAGATACGCAGTATTTT
TRBJ1-1 | NA | once | TRBV7-9 | CASQHYRDHTEAFF | TGTGCCAGTCAACACTACAGGGACCACACTGAAGCTTTCTTT
TRBJ1-4 | TRBD1 | once | TRBV4-2 | CASSFDRAATNEKLFF | TGTGCCAGCAGCTTTGACAGGGCGGCAACTAATGAAAAACTGTTTTTT
TRBJ1-5 | NA | NA | TRBV2 | CASSERGQPQHF | TGTGCCAGCAGTGAAAGGGGTCAGCCCCAGCATTTT
TRBJ1-2 | NA | NA | TRBV4-3 | CASSQEGTSNYGYTF | TGCGCCAGCAGCCAAGAAGGGACTTCTAACTATGGCTACACCTTC
TRBJ2-7 | TRBD2 | NA | TRBV5-4 | CASSRTSGRAGEQYF | TGTGCCAGCAGCCGAACTAGCGGGAGGGCGGGCGAGCAGTACTTC
TRBJ1-4 | NA | NA | TRBV7-9 | CSSSLDFWGWDEKLFF | TGTTCCAGCAGCTTAGATTTCTGGGGCTGGGATGAAAAACTGTTTTTT
TRBJ1-3 | TRBD1 | few | TRBV19 | CASSRRQGASGNTIYF | TGTGCCAGTAGTCGAAGACAGGGGGCATCTGGAAACACCATATATTTT
TRBJ2-1 | TRBD2 | NA | TRBV9 | CASSVFSSGGYNEQFF | TGTGCCAGCAGCGTATTCTCCAGCGGGGGTTACAATGAGCAGTTCTTC
TRBJ2-7 | NA | NA | TRBV6-5 | CASSYSNRGSYEQYF | TGTGCCAGCAGTTACTCGAACCGGGGTTCCTACGAGCAGTACTTC
TRBJ2-5 | NA | NA | TRBV9 | CASSVGRVGQNQETQYF | TGTGCCAGCAGCGTAGGTAGGGTTGGACAGAACCAAGAGACCCAGTACTTC
TRBJ1-5 | NA | NA | TRBV7-2 | CASSPRGAGESNQPQHF | TGTGCCAGCAGCCCCCGAGGGGCGGGGGAGAGCAATCAGCCCCAGCATTTT